Each of the 13 T cell receptor beta chains below was sequenced from the same sample in a study of T cells in tumors after PD-1 blockade. This table comes from immunoSEQ multiplex PCR, and its TCRdb copy is limited to in-frame clones, with some not included. The sample records around 45,000 clones, under 85% being singletons. The specimen was PBMCs, collected before anti-PD-1 therapy. Source of these receptors: a human donor with advanced basal cell or squamous cell carcinoma (not recorded which).

The CDR3 here is CASSLSGSYNEQFF. For the CDR3, the DNA is TGTGCCAGCAGTTTAAGCGGGTCCTACAATGAGCAGTTCTTC. The rearrangement links TRBV5-6 to TRBJ2-1, with D perhaps matching TRBD2 (6 bases). Trimming took off 5 bases at V and 1 base at J, with 10 bases between the two ends. Germline loops: CDR1 SGHDT, CDR2 YYEEEE. The CDR3 sequence is 14 residues long.

The chain carries TRBV6-5 and TRBJ1-1; possible D gene TRBD1, 5 bases. The CDR3 contains 15 residues. The germline V and J ends were trimmed by 3 bases and 3 bases, with 14 bases remaining between them. CDR1 and CDR2 from the germline V gene are MNHEY and SVGAGI. CDR3 amino acids: CASSYFGGTDTEAFF. For the CDR3, the DNA is TGTGCCAGCAGTTATTTCGGGGGGACGGACACTGAAGCTTTCTTT.

This clone has only a few counts. This rearrangement joins TRBV24-1 to TRBJ2-2, with 10 bases identical to TRBD2. There are 18 residues in the CDR3. Unmatched junction bases numbered 10, after V lost 4 bases and J lost 3 bases. Germline CDR1 and CDR2: KGHDR and SFDVKD. CDR3 residues: CATSDSPLAGVYTGELFF. The CDR3 DNA reads TGTGCCACCAGTGACTCTCCCCTAGCGGGAGTCTACACCGGGGAGCTGTTTTTT.

This chain links TRBV29-1 with TRBJ2-7; the D is unclear. V lost 3 bases and J lost 4, with 7 bases in between. Per the germline V gene, CDR1 is SQVTM and CDR2 is ANQGSEA. This CDR3 comprises 11 residues. The CDR3 sequence is CSVEVGYEQYF. The CDR3, as DNA: TGCAGCGTTGAGGTCGGGTACGAGCAGTACTTC.

This clone has more than one count but fewer than ten. The V call is TRBV7-8, the J call TRBJ2-1; 9 nucleotides agree with TRBD2. The CDR3 consists of 14 residues. Trimming removed 6 bases from V and 3 bases from J; junction bases left unmatched: 3. The V gene's germline CDR1 is SGHVS and CDR2 FQNEAQ. The CDR3 here is CASRPSGVYNEQFF. The CDR3 nucleotides are TGTGCCAGCAGACCTAGCGGGGTCTACAATGAGCAGTTCTTC.

The chain has TRBV18 and TRBJ2-4, with 11 bases fitting TRBD2. The germline V gene has CDR1 KGHSH and CDR2 LQKENI. CDR3 length equals 21 residues. J gave up 1 base and V 0 bases, and 14 bases lay outside the gene matches. The CDR3 loop reads CASSPPNFPSGGRMAKNIQYF. The CDR3 coding sequence is TGTGCCAGCTCACCACCTAATTTCCCTAGCGGGGGGAGAATGGCCAAAAACATTCAGTACTTC.

The rearrangement uses TRBV19 and TRBJ1-1; 10 bases line up with TRBD1. J lost 1 base, V lost 5 bases, and 10 bases had no gene match. The CDR3 length is 17 residues. The germline V gene encodes CDR1 LNHDA and CDR2 SQIVND (reference sequence). CDR3 region: CASSLGTGEPSNTEAFF. The CDR3 DNA follows: TGTGCCAGTAGTTTAGGGACAGGGGAGCCCTCGAACACTGAAGCTTTCTTT.

V usage is TRBV11-3 and J usage is TRBJ2-1; 7 nucleotides line up with TRBD2. The CDR3 contains 13 residues. V lost 8 bases, J lost 3 bases, and 4 bases stayed unmatched. The germline V gene has CDR1 SGHNT and CDR2 YENEEA. The CDR3 DNA reads TGTGCCAGCCTTGGGAGGGACTACAATGAGCAGTTCTTC. Translation: CASLGRDYNEQFF.

The rearrangement uses TRBV11-3 and TRBJ2-1, with D unclear. Deletions cut 6 bases from V and 16 bases from J, with 16 bases between. Germline V gives CDR1 SGHNT, CDR2 YENEEA. There are 11 residues in the CDR3. In DNA, the CDR3 is TGTGCCAGCAGTTCCAGCTGGCAGATCTTCTTC. Translated, it gives CASSSSWQIFF. Variable domain in full (rest from reference TRBV11-3 and TRBJ2-1): EAGVVQSPRYKIIEKKQPVAFWCNPISGHNTLYWYLQNLGQGPELLIRYENEEAVDDSQLPKDRFSAERLKGVDSTLKIQPAELGDSAVYLCASSSSWQIFFGPGTRLTVL.

V and J are TRBV19 and TRBJ1-4; D uncertain. Germline CDR1 is LNHDA and CDR2 is SQIVND (reference sequence). CDR3 length: 14 amino acids. V lost 2 bases and J 5 bases, leaving 9 bases between the germline ends. The CDR3 DNA follows: TGTGCCAGTAGTATACGGGAAGGCAATGAAAAACTGTTTTTT. Its protein product is CASSIREGNEKLFF.

V is TRBV5-5 and J is TRBJ1-2; TRBD1 aligns across 8 bases. The ends lost 0 bases at V and 8 bases at J; junction bases unmatched: 6. Germline V gives CDR1 SGHKS, CDR2 YYEKEE (reference sequence). The CDR3 spans 14 residues. CDR3: CASSLGGQALGYTF. In DNA form, the CDR3 reads TGTGCCAGCAGCTTGGGGGGACAGGCTCTGGGCTACACCTTC.

The chain recombines TRBV7-2 with TRBJ2-3, with TRBD1 identical over 7 bases. The ends lost 2 bases at V and 4 bases at J; junction bases unmatched: 15. The CDR3 consists of 18 residues. Germline V gives CDR1 SGHTA, CDR2 FQGNSA. The CDR3 reads CASSLRPPTGSWPDTQYF. CDR3 in DNA: TGTGCCAGCAGCTTAAGGCCCCCGACAGGGTCGTGGCCAGATACGCAGTATTTT.

CDR3 region: CSLHGGNEAFF. In nucleotides, the CDR3 is TGCAGCCTCCACGGGGGAAATGAAGCTTTCTTT. The rearrangement joins TRBV29-1 to TRBJ1-1; tentative D call: TRBD1 (5 bases). The CDR3 spans 11 residues. V lost 8 bases, J lost 7 bases, and 14 bases lay in between. The V gene's germline CDR1 is SQVTM and CDR2 ANQGSEA.